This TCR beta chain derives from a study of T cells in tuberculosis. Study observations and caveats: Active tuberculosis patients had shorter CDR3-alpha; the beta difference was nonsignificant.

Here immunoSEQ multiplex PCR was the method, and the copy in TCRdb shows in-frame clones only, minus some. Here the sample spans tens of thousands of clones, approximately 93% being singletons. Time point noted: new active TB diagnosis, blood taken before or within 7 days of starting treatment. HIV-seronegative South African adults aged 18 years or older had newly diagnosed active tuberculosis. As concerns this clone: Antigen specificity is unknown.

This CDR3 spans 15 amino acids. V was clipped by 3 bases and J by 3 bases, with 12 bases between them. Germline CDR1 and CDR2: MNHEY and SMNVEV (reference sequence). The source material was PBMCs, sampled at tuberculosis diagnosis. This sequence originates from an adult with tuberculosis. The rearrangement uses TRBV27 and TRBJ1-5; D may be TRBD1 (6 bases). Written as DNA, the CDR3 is TGTGCCAGCAGTTTTTCGGGGGGCTTCAATCAGCCCCAGCATTTT. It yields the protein CASSFSGGFNQPQHF.